One and the same sample provided the 25 T cell receptor beta chains below, sequenced in a study of immune evolution from preneoplasia to lung adenocarcinoma. TCRdb's table, derived via immunoSEQ multiplex PCR, lists solely in-frame clones and lacks some. This sample carries about 27,000 clones, about two thirds of them seen once, and the ten largest clones take 4.5% to 7%. The sequenced sample was FFPE invasive lung adenocarcinoma tissue. These receptors came from a person between 60 and 70 years old with invasive lung adenocarcinoma. Some clones in this sample may be carry-over from other donors' samples.

The chain combines TRBV5-1 with TRBJ1-1; D might be TRBD1 (6 bases). This CDR3 has 16 amino acids. Trimming stripped 0 bases from V and 0 bases from J, with 12 bases between. From germline, CDR1 is SGHRS and CDR2 YFSETQ. CDR3 nucleotides: TGCGCCAGCAGCTTGGACCCGACAGGCATGAACACTGAAGCTTTCTTT. Its translation is CASSLDPTGMNTEAFF.

On this clone itself: Other DNA sequences of this sample code for an identical CDR3. The CDR3 sequence is CASRTAGGSYEQYF. The CDR3 DNA sequence: TGTGCCAGCAGGACAGCGGGAGGATCCTACGAGCAGTACTTC. V gene TRBV28 combines with J gene TRBJ2-7, with 9 bases aligning to TRBD2. Germline lookup yields CDR1 MDHEN and CDR2 SYDVKM. The junction had 4 bases not matched to a gene; V was cut back by 6 bases and J by 1 base. The CDR3 sequence is 14 residues long.

The J gene is TRBJ2-5, the V gene TRBV28; D may correspond to TRBD1 or TRBD2 (6 bases each). The V gene's germline CDR1 is MDHEN and CDR2 SYDVKM. The CDR3 sequence is 15 residues long. The V gene lost 7 bases and the J gene lost 1 base, with 16 bases spanning the gap. CDR3 amino acids: CASTPLGGTQETQYF. In nucleotides, the CDR3 is TGTGCCAGCACCCCCTTAGGGGGGACCCAAGAGACCCAGTACTTC.

This chain links TRBV7-8 with TRBJ1-1; a possible D gene is TRBD1 (5 bases). Per the germline V gene, CDR1 is SGHVS and CDR2 is FQNEAQ. V was pared by 7 bases and J by 10 bases, with 28 bases between. This CDR3 has 16 amino acids. DNA for the CDR3: TGTGCCAGCACCAAAGCGGTTCCAGGGACCACAGCTAGAGCTTTCTTT. Encoded protein: CASTKAVPGTTARAFF.

This chain uses TRBV7-9 with TRBJ1-1; D is possibly TRBD1 (5 bases). V was clipped by 5 bases and J by 0 bases, with 13 bases between them. This CDR3 contains 15 residues. Germline loops: CDR1 SEHNR, CDR2 FQNEAQ (reference sequence). This CDR3 reads CASSPARGMNTEAFF. The CDR3 bases are TGTGCCAGCAGCCCGGCGCGGGGGATGAACACTGAAGCTTTCTTT.

This chain joins TRBV6-1 and TRBJ1-1; tentative D call: TRBD1 (6 bases). The V end lost 5 bases, the J end lost 1 base, and 14 bases lay between the germline ends. Germline-derived CDR1 and CDR2 are MNHNS and SASEGT. This CDR3 has 15 amino acids. The CDR3 here is CASSPWDTANTEAFF. The CDR3, as DNA: TGTGCCAGCAGTCCCTGGGACACGGCGAACACTGAAGCTTTCTTT.

The chain is built from TRBV19 and TRBJ2-5, with 7 bases matching TRBD2. Germline V CDR1 and CDR2: LNHDA, SQIVND (reference sequence). The CDR3 sequence is 15 residues long. Trimming cost V 6 bases and J 4 bases; bases outside gene matches: 11. The CDR3 DNA reads as TGTGCCAGTAGGGATAGGAGAGTAGCGGGAGAGACCCAGTACTTC. Residues: CASRDRRVAGETQYF. The whole variable domain, filled in from reference TRBV19 and TRBJ2-5, reads DGGITQSPKYLFRKEGQNVTLSCEQNLNHDAMYWYRQDPGQGLRLIYYSQIVNDFQKGDIAEGYSVSREKKESFPLTVTSAQKNPTAFYLCASRDRRVAGETQYFGPGTRLLVL.

This clone has more than one count but fewer than ten. V gene TRBV11-2 combines with J gene TRBJ2-7; D is perhaps TRBD2 (5 bases). The ends were cut back, 1 base at V and 7 bases at J, with 17 bases in the middle. The CDR3 totals 15 residues. Germline V lookup: CDR1 SGHAT, CDR2 FQNNGV. The CDR3 region has the DNA TGTGCCAGCAGCTTAGGATTAGCGCTGAGGGAGGAGCAGTACTTC. This encodes CASSLGLALREEQYF.

The chain carries TRBV2 and TRBJ2-1, with D unresolved. The germline gives CDR1 SNHLY, CDR2 FYNNEI. The CDR3 is 13 amino acids. Trimming removed 0 bases at V and 12 bases at J, with 12 bases between. CDR3 in DNA: TGTGCCAGCAGTGAAGCAACCCCCGTTGGGCAGTTCTTC. Protein: CASSEATPVGQFF.

V gene TRBV12-5 combines with J gene TRBJ2-7; TRBD1 matches at 7 bases. V shed 7 bases, J shed 5 bases, and the junction held 11 bases outside the gene matches. CDR1 is LGHNT and CDR2 is FRNRAP in the germline V gene. There are 14 residues in the CDR3. The CDR3: CASARATGFNEQYF. DNA for the CDR3: TGTGCTAGTGCTCGAGCGACAGGGTTTAACGAGCAGTACTTC.

This rearrangement joins TRBV30 to TRBJ2-1; no reliable D call. Germline CDR1 and CDR2: GTSNPN and SVGIG (reference sequence). There are 16 residues in the CDR3. V lost 2 bases to trimming and J lost 8 bases, with 22 bases between them. The CDR3 nucleotides are TGTGCCTGGAGTAAGGATCCCGACATTACCGGCGATGAGCAGTTCTTC. This gives the protein CAWSKDPDITGDEQFF.

The rearrangement links TRBV5-6 to TRBJ2-1, with D maybe TRBD2 (6 bases). The germline V gene has CDR1 SGHDT and CDR2 YYEEEE. V was cut by 4 bases and J by 0 bases, with 11 bases left in between. This CDR3 comprises 15 residues. CDR3 in DNA: TGTGCCAGCAGCCCGCGGGGAAGCTCCTACAATGAGCAGTTCTTC. Its protein product is CASSPRGSSYNEQFF.

This clone occurred a few times. Other DNA sequences in this sample translate to the same CDR3. J is TRBJ2-3 and V is TRBV28, with TRBD2 matching 9 bases. Germline V gene sequence: CDR1 MDHEN, CDR2 SYDVKM. This CDR3 has 13 residues. CDR3 bases: TGTCTCTCGAAGCGGGAGGACACAGATACGCAGTATTTT. Protein product: CLSKREDTDTQYF.

The chain uses TRBV27 and TRBJ2-1; possible D gene TRBD1, 6 bases. Trimming took off 5 bases at V and 0 bases at J, with 11 bases between the two ends. The CDR3 has 15 amino acids. CDR1 MNHEY and CDR2 SMNVEV come from the germline V gene (reference sequence). CDR3 region: CASSIDRLSYNEQFF. For the CDR3, the DNA is TGTGCCAGCAGTATTGACAGGCTCTCCTACAATGAGCAGTTCTTC.

The V and J genes are TRBV29-1 and TRBJ2-6; D gene uncertain. The CDR3 consists of 15 residues. Germline V CDR1 and CDR2: SQVTM, ANQGSEA. V lost 1 base to trimming and J lost 0 bases, with 7 bases between them. This CDR3 is CSVEALGSGANVLTF. The CDR3 DNA sequence: TGCAGCGTTGAAGCTTTGGGCTCTGGGGCCAACGTCCTGACTTTC. The entire variable domain, with the rest obtained from reference TRBV29-1 and TRBJ2-6, is as follows: SAVISQKPSRDICQRGTSLTIQCQVDSQVTMMFWYRQQPGQSLTLIATANQGSEATYESGFVIDKFPISRPNLTFSTLTVSNMSPEDSSIYLCSVEALGSGANVLTFGAGSRLTVL.

This clone was seen once. The chain links TRBV4-2 to TRBJ1-5; D might be TRBD1 (5 bases). In germline, CDR1 is LGHNA, CDR2 YNFKEQ. Trimming pared 1 base from V and 2 bases from J, leaving 9 bases between. This CDR3 has 15 residues. CDR3 nucleotides: TGTGCCAGCAGCCAAGTCGTAGGGGGCAATCAGCCCCAGCATTTT. Amino acid sequence: CASSQVVGGNQPQHF.

J is TRBJ1-5 and V is TRBV11-2; D is perhaps TRBD1 (5 bases). The germline V gene encodes CDR1 SGHAT and CDR2 FQNNGV. CDR3 length: 14 amino acids. The V gene lost 1 base and the J gene lost 6 bases, with 10 bases spanning the gap. The CDR3 nucleotides are TGTGCCAGCAGCTTAGGTTTTGGGGGTCAGCCCCAGCATTTT. Its protein is CASSLGFGGQPQHF.

V and J are TRBV15 and TRBJ2-1, with 11 nucleotides matching TRBD1. J was trimmed by 7 bases and V by 0 bases; bases with no gene match: 8. The CDR3 extends over 17 amino acids. Germline lookup yields CDR1 LNHNV and CDR2 YYDKDF (reference sequence). CDR3: CATSRDPPGTGGNEQFF. As DNA, the CDR3 is TGTGCCACCAGCAGAGATCCCCCCGGGACAGGGGGTAATGAGCAGTTCTTC. Full variable domain (outside the CDR3, taken from reference TRBV15 and TRBJ2-1): DAMVIQNPRYQVTQFGKPVTLSCSQTLNHNVMYWYQQKSSQAPKLLFHYYDKDFNNEADTPDNFQSRRPNTSFCFLDIRSPGLGDTAMYLCATSRDPPGTGGNEQFFGPGTRLTVL.

The genes are TRBV5-1 and TRBJ2-1, with 7 bases that match TRBD2. Germline assignment: CDR1 SGHRS and CDR2 YFSETQ. With V trimmed by 4 bases and J by 8 bases, 6 bases remained unmatched. CDR3 length equals 13 residues. CDR3 sequence (DNA): TGCGCCAGCAGCACCTCGGGGGGAGATGAGCAGTTCTTC. This gives the protein CASSTSGGDEQFF.

This clone appeared a few times. The chain uses TRBV19 and TRBJ2-7; 7 bases map to TRBD2. CDR3 length: 13 residues. With V trimmed by 4 bases and J by 3 bases, 3 bases remained unmatched. Per the germline V gene, CDR1 is LNHDA and CDR2 is SQIVND (reference sequence). Here the CDR3 DNA reads TGTGCCAGTAGTAGCGGGAGTGGCTACGAGCAGTACTTC. Its translation is CASSSGSGYEQYF.

The CDR3 bases are TGTGCCAGCAGTTCTTATAGCAATCAGCCCCAGCATTTT. Protein: CASSSYSNQPQHF. V gene TRBV7-2 combines with J gene TRBJ1-5; D is undetermined. In germline, CDR1 is SGHTA, CDR2 FQGNSA. The CDR3 contains 13 residues. Trimming took off 6 bases at V and 0 bases at J, with 6 bases between the two ends.

This clone was recorded a few times. This chain uses TRBV6-1 with TRBJ2-4, with TRBD2 matching 13 bases. Germline loops: CDR1 MNHNS, CDR2 SASEGT. This CDR3 has 15 residues. Losses at the gene ends were 5 bases for V and 8 bases for J; bases not matched to a gene: 6. CDR3 protein: CASSSGTSGTDIQYF. DNA of the CDR3: TGTGCCAGCAGTTCCGGGACTAGCGGGACGGACATTCAGTACTTC.

This clone is termed medium-sized (0.01 to 0.1%). The chain has TRBV18 and TRBJ2-3; 14 bases line up with TRBD2. Trimming at V came to 5 bases and at J to 2 bases, leaving 9 bases not matched to a gene. Germline V lookup: CDR1 KGHSH, CDR2 LQKENI. This CDR3 spans 18 amino acids. CDR3 in amino acids: CASSAGTSGSRITDTQYF. As DNA, the CDR3 is TGTGCCAGCTCAGCCGGGACTAGCGGGAGCAGGATCACAGATACGCAGTATTTT.

Only a few counts were recorded for this clone. The chain employs TRBV25-1 and TRBJ1-1; possibly TRBD1 for D (6 bases). Germline V gene sequence: CDR1 MGHDK, CDR2 SYGVNS. This CDR3 has 13 residues. V was trimmed by 9 bases and J by 0 bases, leaving 11 bases between them. Here the CDR3 DNA reads TGTGCCAGTCAACGACAGGTGAACACTGAAGCTTTCTTT. It specifies CASQRQVNTEAFF.

The chain couples TRBV5-5 to TRBJ2-7; D may be TRBD1 (6 bases). Trimming removed 4 bases at V and 2 bases at J, with 19 bases between. CDR3 length: 16 amino acids. Looked up from germline, CDR1 is SGHKS and CDR2 is YYEKEE (reference sequence). The CDR3 region has the DNA TGTGCCAGCAGCGATGGATTGGGGGCAGGCGCCTACGAGCAGTACTTC. This translates into CASSDGLGAGAYEQYF. Based on the CDR3 plus reference TRBV5-5 and TRBJ2-7, the full variable domain is DAGVTQSPTHLIKTRGQQVTLRCSPISGHKSVSWYQQVLGQGPQFIFQYYEKEERGRGNFPDRFSARQFPNYSSELNVNALLLGDSALYLCASSDGLGAGAYEQYFGPGTRLTVT.